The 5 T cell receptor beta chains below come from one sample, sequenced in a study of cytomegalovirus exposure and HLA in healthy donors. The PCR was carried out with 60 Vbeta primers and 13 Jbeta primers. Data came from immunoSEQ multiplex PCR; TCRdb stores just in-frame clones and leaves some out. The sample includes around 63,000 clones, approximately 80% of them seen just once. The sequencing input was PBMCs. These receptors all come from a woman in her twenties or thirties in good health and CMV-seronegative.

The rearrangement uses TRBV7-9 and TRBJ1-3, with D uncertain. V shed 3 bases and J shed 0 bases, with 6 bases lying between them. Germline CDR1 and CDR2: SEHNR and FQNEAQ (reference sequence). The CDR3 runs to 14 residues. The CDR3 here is CASSFGNSGNTIYF. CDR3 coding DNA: TGTGCCAGCAGCTTCGGGAACTCTGGAAACACCATATATTTT.

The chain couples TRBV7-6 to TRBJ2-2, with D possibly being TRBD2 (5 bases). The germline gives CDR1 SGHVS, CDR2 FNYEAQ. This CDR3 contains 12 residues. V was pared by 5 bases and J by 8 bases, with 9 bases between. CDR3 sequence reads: CASSQRGGELFF. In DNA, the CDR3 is TGTGCCAGCAGCCAACGGGGTGGGGAGCTGTTTTTT.

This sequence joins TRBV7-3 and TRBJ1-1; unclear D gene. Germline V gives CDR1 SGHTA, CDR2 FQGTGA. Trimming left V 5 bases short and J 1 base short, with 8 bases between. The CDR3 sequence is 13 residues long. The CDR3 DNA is TGTGCCAGCAGCATTGACTGGAACACTGAAGCTTTCTTT. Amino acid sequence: CASSIDWNTEAFF.

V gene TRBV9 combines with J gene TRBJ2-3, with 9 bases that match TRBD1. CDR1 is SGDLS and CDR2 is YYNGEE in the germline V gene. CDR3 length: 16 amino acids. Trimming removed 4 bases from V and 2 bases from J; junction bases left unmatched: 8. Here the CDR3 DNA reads TGTGCCAGCAGCTTACGACAGGGGGAATCCACAGATACGCAGTATTTT. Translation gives CASSLRQGESTDTQYF. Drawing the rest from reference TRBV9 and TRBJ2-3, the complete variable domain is DSGVTQTPKHLITATGQRVTLRCSPRSGDLSVYWYQQSLDQGLQFLIQYYNGEERAKGNILERFSAQQFPDLHSELNLSSLELGDSALYFCASSLRQGESTDTQYFGPGTRLTVL.

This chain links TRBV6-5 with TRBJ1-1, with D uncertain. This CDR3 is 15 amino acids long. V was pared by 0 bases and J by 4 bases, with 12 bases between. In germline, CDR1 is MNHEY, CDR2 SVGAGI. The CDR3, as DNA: TGTGCCAGCAGTTACTCGATAGGCGGTGGCACTGAAGCTTTCTTT. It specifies CASSYSIGGGTEAFF.